The 18 T cell receptor beta chains below were found in one sample sequenced in a study of blood T cell repertoires in COVID-19 (dated by TCRdb to about 2020). The library was prepared using the immunoSEQ multiplex PCR assay. In its TCRdb copy, this immuneACCESS table keeps in-frame sequences only and misses some clones. Where compared with another copy, unresolved V genes explain less than half of these, and the others have no known cause. Here the sample has under 300,000 clones; approximately 86% occur a single time. Of the sample, 4.5% to 5% falls within the top ten clones. Sequencing used peripheral blood. The receptors here all came from a woman older than 75 with active or convalescent COVID-19.

This clone has a single count. The gene calls are TRBV10-2 and TRBJ2-1, with TRBD2 matching over 7 bases. V shed 6 bases, J shed 10 bases, and the junction held 6 bases outside the gene matches. CDR1 is WSHSY and CDR2 is SAAADI in the germline V gene. The CDR3 consists of 12 residues. The CDR3 protein is CASREAGREQFF. CDR3 nucleotide sequence: TGCGCCAGCAGAGAAGCGGGGCGGGAGCAGTTCTTC.

The table lists this clone with a few counts. This chain links TRBV5-1 with TRBJ1-4; D is undetermined. Trimming cost V 0 bases and J 6 bases, with 9 bases left between them. Germline V gene lookup returns CDR1 SGHRS and CDR2 YFSETQ. The CDR3 runs to 14 residues. The CDR3 bases are TGCGCCAGCAGCTTGGACGGCGGATATGAAAAACTGTTTTTT. It translates to CASSLDGGYEKLFF.

The chain joins TRBV7-8 to TRBJ2-7, with 10 bases matching TRBD1. The V gene end was trimmed by 4 bases and the J gene end by 11 bases; junction bases not matched to a gene: 5. In germline, CDR1 is SGHVS, CDR2 FQNEAQ. The CDR3 sequence is 12 residues long. CDR3 in amino acids: CASSSDRGAEYF. In DNA form, the CDR3 reads TGTGCCAGCAGCTCGGACAGGGGGGCTGAGTACTTC.

This clone was seen a handful of times. V and J are TRBV5-1 and TRBJ2-7; 9 positions agree with TRBD1. The CDR3 totals 15 residues. The junction had 7 bases not matched to a gene; V was cut back by 0 bases and J by 6 bases. Germline loops: CDR1 SGHRS, CDR2 YFSETQ. CDR3 nucleotide sequence: TGCGCCAGCAGCTTGGGGCCCGGGGGACAGGGCGAGCAGTACTTC. This translates into CASSLGPGGQGEQYF.

V is TRBV19 and J is TRBJ1-5; D is possibly TRBD1 (5 bases). The CDR3 sequence is 13 residues long. Germline CDR1 is LNHDA and CDR2 is SQIVND (reference sequence). V was pared by 6 bases and J by 1 base, with 7 bases between. CDR3 DNA: TGTGCCAGTAGGACAGTAAGCAATCAGCCCCAGCATTTT. Protein sequence: CASRTVSNQPQHF.

The genes are TRBV2 and TRBJ2-6; TRBD1 aligns across 11 bases. The CDR3 runs 17 residues. Germline trimming cut 7 bases from V and 0 bases from J; bases unmatched to any gene: 5. CDR1 and CDR2 from the germline V gene are SNHLY and FYNNEI. The CDR3 region is CASIRDRGGSGANVLTF. In DNA form, the CDR3 reads TGTGCCAGCATCCGGGACAGGGGGGGCTCTGGGGCCAACGTCCTGACTTTC.

The chain combines TRBV5-5 with TRBJ2-1, with 14 bases fitting TRBD2. V shed 3 bases and J 7 bases; nucleotides not matched to a gene: 6. The CDR3 totals 16 residues. CDR1 and CDR2 (germline): SGHKS, YYEKEE (reference sequence). The CDR3 sequence: CASSSRLAGGVNEQFF. The CDR3 DNA is TGTGCCAGCAGCTCAAGACTAGCGGGAGGGGTGAATGAGCAGTTCTTC.

The table lists this clone with a few counts. The chain carries TRBV19 and TRBJ2-3, with TRBD2 matching 7 bases. V shed 7 bases and J 4 bases; nucleotides not matched to a gene: 8. This CDR3 is 14 amino acids long. CDR1 and CDR2 from the germline V gene are LNHDA and SQIVND (reference sequence). CDR3 residues: CASTPIGRADTQYF. The CDR3 DNA follows: TGTGCCAGTACCCCAATTGGGAGGGCAGATACGCAGTATTTT.

The chain employs TRBV19 and TRBJ1-5, with a weak D call TRBD1 (5 bases). The V gene lost 3 bases and the J gene lost 0 bases, with 15 bases spanning the gap. This CDR3 contains 17 residues. Germline CDR1 reads LNHDA; CDR2 reads SQIVND (reference sequence). The CDR3 DNA sequence: TGTGCCAGTAGTATCCAGGGCGTGGGTTATAGCAATCAGCCCCAGCATTTT. Amino acids: CASSIQGVGYSNQPQHF.

The V and J genes are TRBV7-8 and TRBJ1-4; 10 bases are shared with TRBD1. Germline loops: CDR1 SGHVS, CDR2 FQNEAQ. J lost 14 bases, V lost 5 bases, and 14 bases had no gene match. The CDR3 sequence is 15 residues long. In DNA form, the CDR3 reads TGTGCCAGCAGCACAGACACCGGGACAGGGGCTGGGCTGTTTTTT. The encoded protein is CASSTDTGTGAGLFF.

The V call is TRBV2, the J call TRBJ2-3, with D uncertain. Per germline, CDR1 SNHLY and CDR2 FYNNEI. Between the trimmed V and J ends, which lost 4 bases and 0 bases, there was a span of 5 bases. The CDR3 loop spans 13 amino acids. This CDR3 reads CASSGGSTDTQYF. Here the CDR3 DNA reads TGTGCCAGCAGTGGAGGTAGCACAGATACGCAGTATTTT.

This chain links TRBV29-1 with TRBJ2-5; maybe TRBD1 (6 bases). V lost 6 bases to trimming and J lost 3 bases, with 14 bases between them. CDR3 size: 13 residues. Per germline, CDR1 SQVTM and CDR2 ANQGSEA. The CDR3 here is CSVNAPGEETQYF. The CDR3 DNA reads TGCAGCGTCAACGCTCCAGGGGAAGAGACCCAGTACTTC.

The chain links TRBV3-1 (or the pseudogene TRBV3-2) to TRBJ2-7; D not resolved. CDR3 length: 14 amino acids. Trimming removed 4 bases at V and 1 base at J, with 11 bases between. In germline, CDR1 is LGHDT, CDR2 YNNKEL (reference sequence). CDR3 nucleotides: TGTGCCAGCAGCCTTATGGGCGTTTCCTACGAGCAGTACTTC. It encodes CASSLMGVSYEQYF.

The genes are TRBV4-2 and TRBJ1-5; D gene ambiguous. This CDR3 contains 14 residues. The ends were cut back, 0 bases at V and 5 bases at J, with 8 bases in the middle. CDR1 is LGHNA and CDR2 is YNFKEQ in the germline V gene. The CDR3 spells CASSQEAGHQPQHF. The CDR3 DNA reads TGTGCCAGCAGCCAAGAGGCAGGTCATCAGCCCCAGCATTTT.

The chain employs TRBV5-6 and TRBJ1-4; D perhaps matches TRBD1 (5 bases). The CDR3 covers 16 residues. Trimming took 0 bases from V and 1 from J, leaving 10 bases between them. The V gene's germline CDR1 is SGHDT and CDR2 YYEEEE. The CDR3 protein is CASSLGFGGTNEKLFF. The CDR3 DNA is TGTGCCAGCAGCTTGGGTTTCGGGGGAACTAATGAAAAACTGTTTTTT.

This clone showed up just once. This rearrangement joins TRBV18 to TRBJ2-1; D uncertain. V dropped 5 bases and J dropped 8 bases, with 10 bases sitting between them. CDR1 and CDR2 from the germline V gene are KGHSH and LQKENI. This CDR3 has 12 residues. This chain's CDR3 is CASSSNADEQFF. In DNA form, the CDR3 reads TGTGCCAGCTCATCCAATGCGGATGAGCAGTTCTTC.

The V call is TRBV6-5, the J call TRBJ1-1; maybe TRBD1 (5 bases). Germline lookup yields CDR1 MNHEY and CDR2 SVGAGI. Trimming stripped 6 bases from V and 0 bases from J, with 8 bases between. The CDR3 extends over 13 amino acids. CDR3: CASREGLNTEAFF. The CDR3 coding sequence is TGTGCCAGCAGGGAGGGGTTGAACACTGAAGCTTTCTTT.

The gene calls are TRBV2 and TRBJ2-7; 8 bases line up with TRBD2. The length of the CDR3 is 16 residues. CDR1 is SNHLY and CDR2 is FYNNEI in the germline V gene. Losses at the gene ends were 6 bases for V and 5 bases for J; bases not matched to a gene: 15. DNA of the CDR3: TGTGCCAGCAGGAGGAGCGGGAGTGGGGCCCTCGACGAGCAGTACTTC. It yields the protein CASRRSGSGALDEQYF.